Each of the 11 T cell receptor beta chains below was sequenced from the same sample in a study of shared clonotypes between healthy human individuals. Cells designated naive CD8 were CD45RO-negative and were positively selected for CCR7, with terminally differentiated effector memory CD45RA+ cells excluded. Profiled with immunoSEQ multiplex PCR; TCRdb holds only in-frame clones, not every one. Of around 700,000 clones in the sample, about 90% were seen once. The sequencing input was naive CD8+ T cells sorted from blood. These receptors were taken from a man between 25 and 39 years old in good health.

The J gene is TRBJ2-7, the V gene TRBV6-5, with D unclear. The CDR3 is 14 amino acids. V gave up 2 bases and J gave up 3 bases, with 11 bases separating them. The germline V gene encodes CDR1 MNHEY and CDR2 SVGAGI. The CDR3 sequence is CASSYVVGGYEQYF. The CDR3 DNA sequence: TGTGCCAGCAGTTACGTCGTGGGCGGCTACGAGCAGTACTTC.

This clone has a single count. V gene TRBV7-9 combines with J gene TRBJ1-1, with no clear D. CDR3 length equals 11 residues. V shed 3 bases and J shed 7 bases, with 6 bases lying between them. Germline lookup yields CDR1 SEHNR and CDR2 FQNEAQ (reference sequence). The CDR3 nucleotides are TGTGCCAGCAGCTTCGCTTTTGAAGCTTTCTTT. As protein: CASSFAFEAFF. Drawing the rest from reference TRBV7-9 and TRBJ1-1, the complete variable domain is DTGVSQNPRHKITKRGQNVTFRCDPISEHNRLYWYRQTLGQGPEFLTYFQNEAQLEKSRLLSDRFSAERPKGSFSTLEIQRTEQGDSAMYLCASSFAFEAFFGQGTRLTVV.

The chain employs TRBV7-9 and TRBJ2-7; possibly TRBD1 or TRBD2 for D (5 bases each). V was trimmed by 1 base and J by 0 bases, leaving 13 bases between them. Germline CDR1 is SEHNR and CDR2 is FQNEAQ (reference sequence). The CDR3 length is 16 residues. The CDR3 DNA reads as TGTGCCAGCAGCTTAGTGCCGGGGACGAGCTCCTACGAGCAGTACTTC. Translation: CASSLVPGTSSYEQYF.

This clone occurred once. The sample contains more than one DNA sequence encoding this CDR3. DNA for the CDR3: TGTGCCAGCAGCTTAGACTTACCAGATACGCAGTATTTT. As protein: CASSLDLPDTQYF. The chain links TRBV11-2 to TRBJ2-3, with D uncertain. Germline V gene lookup returns CDR1 SGHAT and CDR2 FQNNGV. V was trimmed by 0 bases and J by 4 bases, leaving 5 bases between them. This CDR3 region has 13 residues.

The V and J genes are TRBV28 and TRBJ2-1; D gene unclear. The CDR3 covers 15 residues. Germline V gives CDR1 MDHEN, CDR2 SYDVKM. The V end lost 7 bases, the J end lost 1 base, and 14 bases lay between the germline ends. CDR3 loop: CASIRFSTSYNEQFF. The CDR3 DNA reads TGTGCCAGCATTAGGTTCAGCACGTCCTACAATGAGCAGTTCTTC.

This chain joins TRBV2 and TRBJ2-1; no reliable D call. The germline gives CDR1 SNHLY, CDR2 FYNNEI. The CDR3 length is 15 residues. The V gene lost 2 bases and the J gene lost 5 bases, with 13 bases spanning the gap. The CDR3 nucleotides read TGTGCCAGCAGTGAAAACCTCTTGTCGAACAATGAGCAGTTCTTC. It yields the protein CASSENLLSNNEQFF.

The chain has TRBV28 and TRBJ1-2, with D perhaps matching TRBD1 (6 bases). Germline CDR1 and CDR2: MDHEN and SYDVKM. This CDR3 spans 15 amino acids. Trimming removed 4 bases at V and 3 bases at J, with 15 bases between. The CDR3 DNA sequence: TGTGCCAGCAGTTCCTCCACAGGGTTTCACTATGGCTACACCTTC. Protein sequence: CASSSSTGFHYGYTF.

The rearrangement joins TRBV28 to TRBJ2-1; 9 positions agree with TRBD2. V gave up 6 bases and J gave up 0 bases; unmatched junction bases: 21. The CDR3 is made up of 21 amino acids. Germline CDR1 and CDR2: MDHEN and SYDVKM. As DNA, the CDR3 is TGTGCCAGCAGGCTCCCCCGACTAACTAGCGGGCAAGCAAGCTCCTACAATGAGCAGTTCTTC. It yields the protein CASRLPRLTSGQASSYNEQFF. The full variable domain, completed using reference TRBV28 and TRBJ2-1, is DVKVTQSSRYLVKRTGEKVFLECVQDMDHENMFWYRQDPGLGLRLIYFSYDVKMKEKGDIPEGYSVSREKKERFSLILESASTNQTSMYLCASRLPRLTSGQASSYNEQFFGPGTRLTVL.

The chain uses TRBV27 and TRBJ2-1, with 8 bases that match TRBD2. CDR3 length equals 15 residues. Germline V lookup: CDR1 MNHEY, CDR2 SMNVEV (reference sequence). V dropped 4 bases and J dropped 5; count of bases not matched to a gene: 7. The CDR3 nucleotides read TGTGCCAGCAGTTATACTAGCGGAACGAACAATGAGCAGTTCTTC. Its translation is CASSYTSGTNNEQFF.

This sequence joins TRBV13 and TRBJ2-1, with 10 bases identical to TRBD2. CDR1 and CDR2 (germline): PRHDT, FYEKMQ (reference sequence). The V and J ends lost 3 bases and 7 bases, in that order; junction bases with no gene match: 6. There are 15 residues in the CDR3. CDR3 in DNA: TGTGCCAGCAGCTTCTTCCAAGCGGGAGGGAATGAGCAGTTCTTC. Amino acid sequence: CASSFFQAGGNEQFF.

The chain joins TRBV2 to TRBJ1-2; D call uncertain. The V gene's germline CDR1 is SNHLY and CDR2 FYNNEI. The CDR3 totals 17 residues. V was shortened by 2 bases and J by 2 bases, with 18 bases between the two germline ends. The CDR3 DNA is TGTGCCAGCAGTGAATGGGGAACAGCAGCTATAAACTATGGCTACACCTTC. The encoded protein is CASSEWGTAAINYGYTF.